These T cell receptor beta chains were read from a single sample in a study of shared clonotypes between healthy human individuals. Profiling relied on immunoSEQ multiplex PCR, and the TCRdb table lists in-frame clones only, not all of them. The data hold about 2,100,000 clones, with about 93% observed a single time. Sequencing was performed on naive CD8+ T cells from PBMCs. The receptors here all came from a man aged 18 to 30 in good health. Some clones in this sample may be carry-over from other donors' samples. CDR3s leave out the opening cysteine and the closing phenylalanine or tryptophan.

V | CDR3
TRBV29-1 | SVAGQGGLNTEAF
TRBV4-1 | ASSQDLRYEQY
TRBV7-2 | ASSLTGLSNQPQH
TRBV15 | ATRTDNTEAF
TRBV7-2 | ASSYAGTVNGFSYNEQF
TRBV4-2 | ASSPTTGKQNTEAF
TRBV10-3 | AISEVATNEKLF
TRBV28 | ASSYAGTSGDEQF
TRBV9 | ASSRGSRSAAYEQY
TRBV28 | ASSLMAASTDTQY
TRBV15 | ATSKLAESTDTQY
TRBV5-4 | ASSLVVAGGPGINEQF
TRBV6-1 | ASSEYFTGGNEQF
TRBV4-3 | ASSLGLAGINEQF
TRBV7-2 | ASSLGTSGPRPFYEQY
TRBV6-1 | ASSGQGPFQETQY
TRBV2 | ASSGQWGDEQF
TRBV9 | ASRDDGNEQF
TRBV25-1 | ASSLFGGYT
TRBV6-1 | ASSGLALYNEQF
TRBV28 | ASSRSTARNTEAF
TRBV15 | ATSRDWEGLARISYEQY
TRBV27 | ASTHSSGEITNEQF
TRBV11-1 | ASSAIWGPGGDTQY
TRBV7-9 | ASSQPGLAVKVFNEQF
TRBV27 | AMAPNGDRGPGVGNTIY
TRBV28 | ASSEDRGEVNYGYT
TRBV6-1 | ASSGRDYNEQF
TRBV29-1 | STLAGAGELF
TRBV7-9 | ASSLAGGAYGYT
TRBV4-3 | ASSPNLGLTT
TRBV10-3 | AIRETGGLTDTQY
TRBV9 | ASSEGVWGRGTDTQY
TRBV27 | ASRKQVISGANVLT
TRBV28 | ASSRVQDSNTEAF
TRBV7-9 | ASSAPFAGEVGNEQF
TRBV28 | ASSFPGNTIY
TRBV6-5 | ASGKLGGWEKLF
TRBV7-9 | ASSLAQGTDTQY
TRBV27 | ASRVQGGTEAF
TRBV27 | ASRGAGSGYT
TRBV4-1 | ASSQGITGELF
TRBV14 | ASSQYRDRINTGELF
TRBV5-1 | ASSGGQNEKLF
TRBV7-8 | ASSWTKNTEAF
TRBV28 | ASSFLPPDEKLF